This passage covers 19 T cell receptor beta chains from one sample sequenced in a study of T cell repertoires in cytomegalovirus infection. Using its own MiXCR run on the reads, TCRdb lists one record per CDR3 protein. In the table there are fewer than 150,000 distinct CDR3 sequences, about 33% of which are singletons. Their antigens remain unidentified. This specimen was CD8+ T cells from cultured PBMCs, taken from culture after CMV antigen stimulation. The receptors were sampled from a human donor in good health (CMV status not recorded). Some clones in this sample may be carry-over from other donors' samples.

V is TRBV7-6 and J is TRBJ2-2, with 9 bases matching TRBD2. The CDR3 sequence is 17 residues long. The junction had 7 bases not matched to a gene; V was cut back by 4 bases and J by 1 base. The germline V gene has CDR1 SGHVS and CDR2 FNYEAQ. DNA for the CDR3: TGTGCCAGCAGCTCCAGGCTAGCGGGGATGAACACCGGGGAGCTGTTTTTT. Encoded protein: CASSSRLAGMNTGELFF.

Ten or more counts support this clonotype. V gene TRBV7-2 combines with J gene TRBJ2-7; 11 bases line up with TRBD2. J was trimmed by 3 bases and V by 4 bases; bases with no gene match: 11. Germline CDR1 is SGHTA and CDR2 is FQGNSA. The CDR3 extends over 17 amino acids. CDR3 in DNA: TGTGCCAGCAGCTCCCTGCCGGGACTAGCGGATTACTACGAGCAGTACTTC. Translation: CASSSLPGLADYYEQYF.

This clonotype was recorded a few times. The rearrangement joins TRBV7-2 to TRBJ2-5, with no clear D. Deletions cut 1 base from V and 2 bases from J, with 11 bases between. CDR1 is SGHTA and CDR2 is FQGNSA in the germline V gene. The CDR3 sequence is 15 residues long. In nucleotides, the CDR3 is TGTGCCAGCAGCTTAGTTGGAGTAGAGCAAGAGACCCAGTACTTC. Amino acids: CASSLVGVEQETQYF.

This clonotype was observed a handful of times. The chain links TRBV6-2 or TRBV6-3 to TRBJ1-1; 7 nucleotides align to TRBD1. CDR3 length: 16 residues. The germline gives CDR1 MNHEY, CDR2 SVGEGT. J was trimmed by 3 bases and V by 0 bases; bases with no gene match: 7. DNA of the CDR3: TGTGCCAGCAGTTACTCGACCGCCAGGGGGGACACTGAAGCTTTCTTT. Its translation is CASSYSTARGDTEAFF.

The CDR3 nucleotides read TGTGCCAGCAGTTACTCGAGGGACTTCACCCACTCTGGAAACACCATATATTTT. It translates to CASSYSRDFTHSGNTIYF. The chain employs TRBV6-5 and TRBJ1-3; possibly TRBD1 for D (5 bases). Germline V gene sequence: CDR1 MNHEY, CDR2 SVGAGI. CDR3 length equals 18 residues. Trimming cost V 0 bases and J 0 bases, with 15 bases left between them.

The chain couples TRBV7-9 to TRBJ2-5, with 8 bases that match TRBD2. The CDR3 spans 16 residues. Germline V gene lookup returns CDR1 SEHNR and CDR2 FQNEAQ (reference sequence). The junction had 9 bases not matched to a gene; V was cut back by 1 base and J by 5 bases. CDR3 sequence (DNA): TGTGCCAGCAGCTTAGAGCAAGCGGGGGTCAGGGAGACCCAGTACTTC. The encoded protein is CASSLEQAGVRETQYF. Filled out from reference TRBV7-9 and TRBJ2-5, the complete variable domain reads DTGVSQNPRHKITKRGQNVTFRCDPISEHNRLYWYRQTLGQGPEFLTYFQNEAQLEKSRLLSDRFSAERPKGSFSTLEIQRTEQGDSAMYLCASSLEQAGVRETQYFGPGTRLLVL.

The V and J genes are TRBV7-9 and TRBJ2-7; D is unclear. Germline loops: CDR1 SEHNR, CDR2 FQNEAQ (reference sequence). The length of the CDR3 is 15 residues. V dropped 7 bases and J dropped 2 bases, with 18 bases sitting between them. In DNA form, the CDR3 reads TGTGCCAGCACCGGATTCAGTCTTCCCCCCTACGAGCAGTACTTC. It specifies CASTGFSLPPYEQYF.

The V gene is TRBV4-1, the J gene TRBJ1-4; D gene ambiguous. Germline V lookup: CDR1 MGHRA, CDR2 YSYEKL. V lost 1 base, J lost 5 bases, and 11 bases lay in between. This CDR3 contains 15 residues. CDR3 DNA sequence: TGCGCCAGCAGCCAAGTCGCAGGAACAAATGAAAAACTGTTTTTT. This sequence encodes CASSQVAGTNEKLFF.

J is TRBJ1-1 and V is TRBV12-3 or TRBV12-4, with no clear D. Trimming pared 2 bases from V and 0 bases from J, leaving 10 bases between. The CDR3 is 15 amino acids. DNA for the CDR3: TGTGCCAGCAGTTTAAACAGTGTAATGAACACTGAAGCTTTCTTT. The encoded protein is CASSLNSVMNTEAFF.

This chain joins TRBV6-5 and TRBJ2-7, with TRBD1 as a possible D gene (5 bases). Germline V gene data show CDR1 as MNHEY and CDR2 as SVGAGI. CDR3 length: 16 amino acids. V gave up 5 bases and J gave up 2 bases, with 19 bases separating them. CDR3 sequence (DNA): TGTGCCAGCAGTAAAACACGACAGCTTCTCGCCTACGAGCAGTACTTC. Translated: CASSKTRQLLAYEQYF.

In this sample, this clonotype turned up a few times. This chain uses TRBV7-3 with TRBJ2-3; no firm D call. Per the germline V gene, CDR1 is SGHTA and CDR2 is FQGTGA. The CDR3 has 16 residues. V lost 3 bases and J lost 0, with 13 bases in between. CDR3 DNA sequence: TGTGCCAGCAGCTTGACGCTGGGGTCGAGCACAGATACGCAGTATTTT. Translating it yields CASSLTLGSSTDTQYF. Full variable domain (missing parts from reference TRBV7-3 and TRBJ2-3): GAGVSQTPSNKVTEKGKYVELRCDPISGHTALYWYRQSLGQGPEFLIYFQGTGAADDSGLPNDRFFAVRPEGSVSTLKIQRTERGDSAVYLCASSLTLGSSTDTQYFGPGTRLTVL.

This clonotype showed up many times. The CDR3 DNA sequence: TGTGCCAGCAGCTTAGGGACTACAAAGACCGGGGAGCTGTTTTTT. Its translation is CASSLGTTKTGELFF. This rearrangement joins TRBV7-6 to TRBJ2-2, with D perhaps TRBD2 (6 bases). V was trimmed by 1 base and J by 5 bases, leaving 11 bases between them. This CDR3 comprises 15 residues. CDR1 and CDR2 from the germline V gene are SGHVS and FNYEAQ.

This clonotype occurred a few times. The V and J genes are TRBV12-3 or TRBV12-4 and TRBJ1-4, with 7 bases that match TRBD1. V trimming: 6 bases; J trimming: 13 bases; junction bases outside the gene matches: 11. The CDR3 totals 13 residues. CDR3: CASRGTSGGGLFF. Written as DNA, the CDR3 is TGTGCCAGCAGGGGAACCTCAGGGGGGGGACTGTTTTTT.

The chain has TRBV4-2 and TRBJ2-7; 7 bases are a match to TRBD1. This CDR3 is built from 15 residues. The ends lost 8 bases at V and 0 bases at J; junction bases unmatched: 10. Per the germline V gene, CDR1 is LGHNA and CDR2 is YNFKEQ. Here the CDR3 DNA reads TGTGCCAGCGCGCCAGAGGGGGCGGTCTCCTACGAGCAGTACTTC. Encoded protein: CASAPEGAVSYEQYF.

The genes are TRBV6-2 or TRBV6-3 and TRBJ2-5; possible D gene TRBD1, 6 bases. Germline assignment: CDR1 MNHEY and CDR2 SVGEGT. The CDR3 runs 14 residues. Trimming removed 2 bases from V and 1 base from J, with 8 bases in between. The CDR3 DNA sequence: TGTGCCAGCAGTTACCCGGACAGCCAAGAGACCCAGTACTTC. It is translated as CASSYPDSQETQYF.

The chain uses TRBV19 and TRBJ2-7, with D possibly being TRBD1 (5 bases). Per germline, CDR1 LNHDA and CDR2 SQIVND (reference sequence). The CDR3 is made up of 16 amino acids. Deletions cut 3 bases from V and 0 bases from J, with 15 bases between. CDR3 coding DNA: TGTGCCAGTAGTATGGAACCCGACAGTAGCTCCTACGAGCAGTACTTC. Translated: CASSMEPDSSSYEQYF.

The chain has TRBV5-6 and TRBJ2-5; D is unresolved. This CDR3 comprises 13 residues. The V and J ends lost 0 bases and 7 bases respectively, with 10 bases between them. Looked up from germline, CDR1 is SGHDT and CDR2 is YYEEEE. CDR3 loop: CASSLELVGTQYF. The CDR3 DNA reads TGTGCCAGCAGCTTGGAACTGGTAGGGACCCAGTACTTC. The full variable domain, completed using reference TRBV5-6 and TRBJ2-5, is DAGVTQSPTHLIKTRGQQVTLRCSPKSGHDTVSWYQQALGQGPQFIFQYYEEEERQRGNFPDRFSGHQFPNYSSELNVNALLLGDSALYLCASSLELVGTQYFGPGTRLLVL.

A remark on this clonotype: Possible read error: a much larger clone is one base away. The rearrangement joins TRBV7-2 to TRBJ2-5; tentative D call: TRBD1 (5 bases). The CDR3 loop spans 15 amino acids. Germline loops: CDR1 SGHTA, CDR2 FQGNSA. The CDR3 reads CVSSLNWGLEETQYF. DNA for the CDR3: TGTGTCAGCAGCTTAAATTGGGGCTTAGAAGAGACCCAGTACTTC. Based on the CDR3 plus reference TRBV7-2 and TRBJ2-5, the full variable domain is GAGVSQSPSNKVTEKGKDVELRCDPISGHTALYWYRQSLGQGLEFLIYFQGNSAPDKSGLPSDRFSAERTGGSVSTLTIQRTQQEDSAVYLCVSSLNWGLEETQYFGPGTRLLVL.

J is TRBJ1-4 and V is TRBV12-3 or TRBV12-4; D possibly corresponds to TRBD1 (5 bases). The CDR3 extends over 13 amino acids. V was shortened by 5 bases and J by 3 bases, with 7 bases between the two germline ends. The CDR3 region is CASSPRANEKLFF. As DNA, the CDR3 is TGTGCCAGCAGTCCCAGGGCTAATGAAAAACTGTTTTTT.